One and the same sample provided the 27 T cell receptor beta chains below, sequenced in a study of memory CD8 T cells in hepatitis C reinfection. The protocol was immunoSEQ multiplex PCR, while the TCRdb copy is restricted to in-frame clones and leaves out a portion. The sample yields around 47,000 clones, roughly 90% seen once. Noted time point: peak reinfection, 3 to 8 weeks after reinfection detection. Sorted cells were sequenced directly ex vivo without any in vitro expansion. The material sequenced was naive CD8+ T cells sorted from blood. The receptors originated from a young man with hepatitis C virus infection.

This clone was recorded once. The J gene is TRBJ2-2, the V gene TRBV5-1; a weak D match, TRBD2 (6 bases). The CDR3 covers 17 residues. V lost 3 bases to trimming and J lost 0 bases, with 15 bases between them. CDR1 and CDR2 from the germline V gene are SGHRS and YFSETQ. The CDR3 loop is CASSSPHLAPNTGELFF. In DNA form, the CDR3 reads TGCGCCAGCAGCTCGCCCCACCTAGCGCCGAACACCGGGGAGCTGTTTTTT.

This chain joins TRBV5-6 and TRBJ2-3; a possible D gene is TRBD1 (5 bases). V lost 0 bases and J 3 bases, leaving 11 bases between the germline ends. This CDR3 has 15 residues. CDR1 is SGHDT and CDR2 is YYEEEE in the germline V gene. The CDR3 loop is CASSLAVQGTDTQYF. The CDR3, as DNA: TGTGCCAGCAGCTTGGCGGTCCAGGGAACAGATACGCAGTATTTT.

The chain recombines TRBV4-2 with TRBJ2-1, with 13 bases lining up with TRBD2. V gave up 4 bases and J gave up 15 bases; unmatched junction bases: 15. Germline CDR1 LGHNA, CDR2 YNFKEQ. CDR3 size: 16 residues. The CDR3 is CASSRRLAGGTIAPFF. For the CDR3, the DNA is TGTGCCAGCAGCCGGAGACTAGCGGGAGGAACAATCGCCCCGTTCTTC.

This sequence joins TRBV5-1 and TRBJ1-3; D is unresolved. Germline assignment: CDR1 SGHRS and CDR2 YFSETQ. The CDR3 is made up of 13 amino acids. V was shortened by 4 bases and J by 4 bases, with 9 bases between the two germline ends. The CDR3 nucleotides read TGCGCCAGCAGCGAGGTGTCCGGAAACACCATATATTTT. As protein: CASSEVSGNTIYF.

This sequence joins TRBV14 and TRBJ1-1; D is unresolved. The CDR3 is 16 residues long. Trimming cost V 0 bases and J 4 bases, with 15 bases left between them. Germline V CDR1 and CDR2: SGHDN, FVKESK. This CDR3 is CASSQEGVPGSTEAFF. CDR3 in DNA: TGTGCCAGCAGCCAAGAGGGAGTCCCGGGCAGCACTGAAGCTTTCTTT.

The chain has TRBV7-2 and TRBJ2-1; 10 nucleotides align to TRBD1. The CDR3 spans 16 residues. The trim removed 5 bases at V and 4 bases at J, leaving 8 bases unmatched. The germline V gene has CDR1 SGHTA and CDR2 FQGNSA. The CDR3 nucleotides are TGTGCCAGCAGCCCCCCTCCGGGACAGGGGTACAATGAGCAGTTCTTC. As protein: CASSPPPGQGYNEQFF. Drawing the rest from reference TRBV7-2 and TRBJ2-1, the complete variable domain is GAGVSQSPSNKVTEKGKDVELRCDPISGHTALYWYRQSLGQGLEFLIYFQGNSAPDKSGLPSDRFSAERTGGSVSTLTIQRTQQEDSAVYLCASSPPPGQGYNEQFFGPGTRLTVL.

The CDR3 DNA is TGTGCCAGCAGCCCTACGGGGATCTCCTACGAGCAGTACTTC. It is translated as CASSPTGISYEQYF. The J gene is TRBJ2-7, the V gene TRBV13; D perhaps matches TRBD2 (5 bases). Trimming removed 5 bases at V and 0 bases at J, with 11 bases between. This CDR3 is 14 amino acids long. Germline-derived CDR1 and CDR2 are PRHDT and FYEKMQ (reference sequence).

The chain joins TRBV5-1 to TRBJ2-7; TRBD1 matches 8 bases. Germline V gene sequence: CDR1 SGHRS, CDR2 YFSETQ. The CDR3 loop spans 17 amino acids. V dropped 7 bases and J dropped 4; count of bases not matched to a gene: 19. As DNA, the CDR3 is TGCGCCAGCGCCTTCTGGCCGCCAGGGGGCATTATTTACGAGCAGTACTTC. This encodes CASAFWPPGGIIYEQYF.

The rearrangement links TRBV5-6 to TRBJ1-1; no clear D gene. The V and J ends lost 5 bases and 7 bases respectively, with 12 bases between them. This CDR3 spans 12 amino acids. CDR1 and CDR2 from the germline V gene are SGHDT and YYEEEE. The CDR3 bases are TGTGCCAGCAGAGAATATCGCGGTGAAGCTTTCTTT. It specifies CASREYRGEAFF.

This rearrangement joins TRBV7-6 to TRBJ1-4; D is uncertain. The CDR3 runs 17 residues. From germline, CDR1 is SGHVS and CDR2 FNYEAQ. Trimming stripped 1 base from V and 7 bases from J, with 19 bases between. This CDR3 reads CASSLDQGGEAGEKLFF. The CDR3 nucleotides read TGTGCCAGCAGCTTAGATCAAGGTGGGGAGGCAGGTGAAAAACTGTTTTTT.

The chain links TRBV28 to TRBJ2-5; a possible D gene is TRBD2 (5 bases). The CDR3 loop spans 16 amino acids. Trimming took 3 bases from V and 3 from J, leaving 17 bases between them. Germline V CDR1 and CDR2: MDHEN, SYDVKM. The CDR3 loop reads CASSFASTLGEETQYF. CDR3 coding DNA: TGTGCCAGCAGTTTCGCCTCAACCCTGGGAGAAGAGACCCAGTACTTC.

The chain combines TRBV13 with TRBJ2-3, with unresolved D. CDR1 is PRHDT and CDR2 is FYEKMQ in the germline V gene (reference sequence). Trimming left V 2 bases short and J 4 bases short, with 4 bases between. The CDR3 covers 12 residues. The CDR3 DNA reads as TGTGCCAGCAGCTTACTATCAGATACGCAGTATTTT. It yields the protein CASSLLSDTQYF.

The chain combines TRBV7-9 with TRBJ2-7, with 11 bases identical to TRBD2. V was clipped by 6 bases and J by 2 bases; unmatched bases: 6. CDR1 is SEHNR, CDR2 FQNEAQ, per germline (reference sequence). The CDR3 totals 15 residues. Here the CDR3 DNA reads TGTGCCAGCAGTTCTCTTAGCGGGAGGGCCTACGAGCAGTACTTC. Residues: CASSSLSGRAYEQYF. Variable domain in full (rest from reference TRBV7-9 and TRBJ2-7): DTGVSQNPRHKITKRGQNVTFRCDPISEHNRLYWYRQTLGQGPEFLTYFQNEAQLEKSRLLSDRFSAERPKGSFSTLEIQRTEQGDSAMYLCASSSLSGRAYEQYFGPGTRLTVT.

The genes are TRBV5-1 and TRBJ2-1, with a possible D match to TRBD2 (5 bases). Trimming took 0 bases from V and 4 from J, leaving 14 bases between them. This CDR3 is 16 amino acids long. From germline, CDR1 is SGHRS and CDR2 YFSETQ. For the CDR3, the DNA is TGCGCCAGCAGCTTGGCCGAGCGGAGATGGTACAATGAGCAGTTCTTC. This gives the protein CASSLAERRWYNEQFF.

This clone was detected only once. The CDR3 loop reads CASSYSIESKQFF. The CDR3 DNA reads as TGTGCCAGCAGTTACTCGATTGAGAGTAAGCAGTTCTTC. The genes are TRBV6-5 and TRBJ2-1; D is uncertain. The V end lost 0 bases, the J end lost 11 bases, and 11 bases lay between the germline ends. The CDR3 runs 13 residues. Per the germline V gene, CDR1 is MNHEY and CDR2 is SVGAGI.

This clone was seen only once. This rearrangement joins TRBV5-4 to TRBJ2-1; 11 bases map to TRBD2. This CDR3 has 15 residues. V lost 4 bases, J lost 4 bases, and 4 bases stayed unmatched. Germline assignment: CDR1 SGHNT and CDR2 YYREEE (reference sequence). The CDR3 here is CASSPRTSGYNEQFF. Here the CDR3 DNA reads TGTGCCAGCAGCCCCCGGACTAGCGGGTACAATGAGCAGTTCTTC.

CDR3 residues: CASTRLPERETQYF. CDR3 DNA: TGTGCCAGCACCCGACTGCCTGAAAGGGAGACCCAGTACTTC. The chain combines TRBV6-1 with TRBJ2-5, with D unclear. Germline assignment: CDR1 MNHNS and CDR2 SASEGT. The CDR3 runs 14 residues. The V and J ends lost 7 bases and 5 bases respectively, with 17 bases between them.

The chain uses TRBV4-1 and TRBJ2-1, with D perhaps matching TRBD1 (6 bases). The CDR3 has 15 amino acids. Per germline, CDR1 MGHRA and CDR2 YSYEKL. The ends were cut back, 2 bases at V and 2 bases at J, with 10 bases in the middle. As DNA, the CDR3 is TGCGCCAGCAGCCAACACAGGGAGACCTACAATGAGCAGTTCTTC. Encoded protein: CASSQHRETYNEQFF.

J is TRBJ2-3 and V is TRBV15; possibly TRBD1 for D (6 bases). V dropped 3 bases and J dropped 1 base, with 8 bases sitting between them. CDR1 LNHNV and CDR2 YYDKDF come from the germline V gene (reference sequence). The length of the CDR3 is 14 residues. As DNA, the CDR3 is TGTGCCACCAGCAGGGACAGTCGCACAGATACGCAGTATTTT. As protein: CATSRDSRTDTQYF.

The V gene is TRBV4-1, the J gene TRBJ2-5, with D perhaps matching TRBD2 (5 bases). CDR1 and CDR2 from the germline V gene are MGHRA and YSYEKL. The germline V and J ends were trimmed by 0 bases and 1 base, with 15 bases remaining between them. This CDR3 has 17 residues. CDR3 DNA sequence: TGCGCCAGCAGCCAAGAAGAACACCCGGGATTCCAAGAGACCCAGTACTTC. Its translation is CASSQEEHPGFQETQYF.

The J gene is TRBJ2-1, the V gene TRBV5-5, with a possible D match to TRBD2 (6 bases). The CDR3 is 16 residues long. The germline CDR1 and CDR2 sequences are SGHKS and YYEKEE (reference sequence). Trimming took 0 bases from V and 8 from J, leaving 18 bases between them. In nucleotides, the CDR3 is TGTGCCAGCAGCTTGGCCGTCGCAGCGGAGGGGTATGAGCAGTTCTTC. This gives the protein CASSLAVAAEGYEQFF.

V and J are TRBV5-6 and TRBJ2-1; possible D gene TRBD2, 5 bases. The CDR3 contains 15 residues. Germline CDR1 and CDR2: SGHDT and YYEEEE. V was trimmed by 4 bases and J by 4 bases, leaving 15 bases between them. The CDR3 nucleotides read TGTGCCAGCAGCGGCCTCGGAGGCCTATACAATGAGCAGTTCTTC. Encoded protein: CASSGLGGLYNEQFF.

The chain links TRBV27 to TRBJ2-7; 7 nucleotides agree with TRBD1. The CDR3 has 15 residues. The ends lost 3 bases at V and 0 bases at J; junction bases unmatched: 5. Germline V CDR1 and CDR2: MNHEY, SMNVEV (reference sequence). The CDR3, as DNA: TGTGCCAGCAGTTTCGGGACAGCTATCTCCTACGAGCAGTACTTC. This sequence encodes CASSFGTAISYEQYF.

This clone was recorded once. The gene calls are TRBV4-1 and TRBJ2-1, with a possible D match to TRBD2 (5 bases). The CDR3 runs 16 residues. Trimming removed 6 bases from V and 8 bases from J, with 23 bases in between. Germline-derived CDR1 and CDR2 are MGHRA and YSYEKL. DNA of the CDR3: TGCGCCAGCAGGAGAGAGCTAGCTTCTTTTGTCGATGAGCAGTTCTTC. This translates into CASRRELASFVDEQFF.

The rearrangement joins TRBV7-9 to TRBJ2-3; D unresolved. Germline loops: CDR1 SEHNR, CDR2 FQNEAQ (reference sequence). This CDR3 contains 14 residues. V gave up 5 bases and J gave up 0 bases, with 9 bases separating them. This chain's CDR3 is CASSLSSSTDTQYF. As DNA, the CDR3 is TGTGCCAGCAGCCTTTCCTCGAGCACAGATACGCAGTATTTT.

J is TRBJ1-6 and V is TRBV12-2. TRBV12-2 has pseudogene status. CDR3 size: 17 residues. The CDR3 loop is CASRLAVTAAYNSPLHF. The CDR3 DNA reads TGTGCAAGTCGCTTAGCGGTCACAGCGGCTTATAATTCACCCCTCCACTTT.

By its share, this clone is medium-sized. The J gene is TRBJ1-1, the V gene TRBV2; 7 bases agree with TRBD1. CDR3 length: 14 amino acids. Germline CDR1 is SNHLY and CDR2 is FYNNEI. The J segment lost 1 base and the V segment lost 3 bases, leaving 2 bases of the junction unmatched. The CDR3 is CASSDTGENTEAFF. CDR3 nucleotide sequence: TGTGCCAGCAGTGACACAGGGGAGAACACTGAAGCTTTCTTT.